This T cell receptor (beta chain) was profiled in a study of human CD8 memory T cell subsets. Study-wide findings and caveats: Both stem-like subsets shared clonotypes with effector memory cells. However, the stem-like memory and precursor exhausted T cell repertoires overlapped with each other only minimally.

This CDR3 is 13 amino acids long. CDR1 is DFQATT and CDR2 is SNEGSKA in the germline V gene (reference sequence). Generation of TCR beta libraries used UMI-labeled 5' RACE. TCRdb reprocessed the 5' RACE reads, keeping one entry per CDR3 protein, no DNA. Found here are about 4,700 distinct CDR3 sequences; the top ten clones hold under 30%. Comment on this clonotype: The antigen remains undetermined.

The TCR originated in a human donor in good health. V is TRBV20-1 and J is TRBJ2-2; the TCRdb call, TRBD2, lacks DNA for checking. Sequencing was done on a sample of CD8+ T cells from PBMCs. CDR3 in amino acids: CSARSREAGELFF.